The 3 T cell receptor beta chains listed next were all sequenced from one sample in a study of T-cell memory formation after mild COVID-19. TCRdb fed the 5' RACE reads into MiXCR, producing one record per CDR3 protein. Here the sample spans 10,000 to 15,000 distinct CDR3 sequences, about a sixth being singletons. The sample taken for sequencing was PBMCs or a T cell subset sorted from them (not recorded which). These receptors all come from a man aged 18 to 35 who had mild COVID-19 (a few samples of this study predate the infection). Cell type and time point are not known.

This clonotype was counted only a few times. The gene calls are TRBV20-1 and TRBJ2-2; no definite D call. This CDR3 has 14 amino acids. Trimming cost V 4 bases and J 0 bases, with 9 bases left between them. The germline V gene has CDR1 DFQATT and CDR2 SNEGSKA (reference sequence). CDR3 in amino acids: CSAKWPTNTGELFF. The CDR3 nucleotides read TGCAGTGCTAAATGGCCGACGAACACCGGGGAGCTGTTTTTT.

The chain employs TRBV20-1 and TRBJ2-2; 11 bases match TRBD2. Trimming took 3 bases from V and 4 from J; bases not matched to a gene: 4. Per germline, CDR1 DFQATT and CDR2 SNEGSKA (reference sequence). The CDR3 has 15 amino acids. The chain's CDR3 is CSARVAGGPTGELFF. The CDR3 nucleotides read TGCAGTGCTAGGGTAGCGGGGGGGCCCACCGGGGAGCTGTTTTTT.

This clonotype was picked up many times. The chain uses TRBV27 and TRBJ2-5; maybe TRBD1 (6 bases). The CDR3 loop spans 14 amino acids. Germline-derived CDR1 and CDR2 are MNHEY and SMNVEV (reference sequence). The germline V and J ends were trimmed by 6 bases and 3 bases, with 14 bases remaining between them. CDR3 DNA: TGTGCCAGCAGCCCCGGGACAAGGAAAGAGACCCAGTACTTC. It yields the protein CASSPGTRKETQYF.